This T cell receptor beta chain was sequenced during a study of CD8 T cells in ankylosing spondylitis (dated by TCRdb to about 2017). Regarding the complete study: The study set out to find disease-linked TCR variants by profiling T cell receptor beta repertoires in ankylosing spondylitis patients and healthy donors. Samples of peripheral blood were taken, and for ankylosing spondylitis patients, synovial fluid was collected as well. The full study cohort comprised about 25 ankylosing spondylitis patients and some 100 healthy donors. Overall results and qualifications from the work: Some TCR beta motif variants had previously been reported in synovial fluid and blood of reactive arthritis patients, which suggested common disease-initiation mechanisms. The disease-linked clones had a CD8+ phenotype and were found at relatively low frequencies in peripheral blood. The disease-linked clones were reported to be significantly enriched in matched synovial fluid samples from ankylosing spondylitis patients. A TCR beta motif of several highly homologous amino acid variants appeared characteristic of blood from ankylosing spondylitis patients.

In regard to this clonotype: This receptor's antigen is unknown. No much larger clonotype is one base removed from it; base qualities were not supplied.

The trim is 0 bases for V and 3 bases for J, with a gap of 9 bases between the germline ends. In the germline V gene, CDR1 corresponds to LGHNA and CDR2 to YSLEER. From the cysteine up to the phenylalanine, the CDR3 has a length of 14 residues. Only the CDR3 DNA stays, 42 bases, in frame from base 1. Synovial fluid samples were paired with blood samples taken from the same ankylosing spondylitis patients. The run used an Illumina HiSeq 2500. Quantitative 5'-RACE with molecular barcodes was used to prepare TCR beta libraries. Turning to the authors' computational methods: A new computational method, built on a probabilistic model of VDJ rearrangement, was used to identify disease-linked TCR variants. The public reads were reprocessed in TCRdb via fastp at Q25 and MiXCR, keeping in-frame beta chains. When rows share a CDR3 protein, they turn into one entry using the most common DNA and genes. The V and J calls were determined by TCRdb, not by the authors. The sample includes around 150,000 distinct CDR3 sequences, with around 45% observed a single time. Approximately 14% of the sample goes to the ten largest clones.

The specimen sequenced was synovial fluid, either unsorted or a sorted T cell fraction (not recorded which). This TCR came from a male donor with ankylosing spondylitis. The V and J genes are TRBV4-3 and TRBJ2-7, with no confidently assigned D gene. The CDR3 sequence is CASSQEALNYEQYF. Here is the DNA: TGCGCCAGCAGCCAAGAGGCCCTGAACTACGAGCAGTACTTC.